The next 21 T cell receptor beta chains were all read from a single sample in a study of T cell changes during pregnancy in multiple sclerosis. Clones were read by immunoSEQ multiplex PCR, and TCRdb kept only the in-frame ones, dropping some. The data contain over 90,000 clones, about 90% of them singletons. Here the sequenced sample was peripheral blood, taken after pregnancy. These receptors were obtained from a female donor with multiple sclerosis, enrolled in a pregnancy study.

The CDR3 protein is CASSLANSLNQPQHF. DNA for the CDR3: TGTGCCAGCAGCTTAGCGAACAGCTTAAATCAGCCCCAGCATTTT. The V call is TRBV7-2, the J call TRBJ1-5; unclear D gene. Germline lookup yields CDR1 SGHTA and CDR2 FQGNSA. The CDR3 spans 15 residues. The V end lost 0 bases, the J end lost 4 bases, and 10 bases lay between the germline ends.

The chain employs TRBV2 and TRBJ2-3; 9 bases align to TRBD1. The V gene end was trimmed by 9 bases and the J gene end by 6 bases; junction bases not matched to a gene: 10. The CDR3 spans 14 residues. The germline V gene has CDR1 SNHLY and CDR2 FYNNEI. CDR3 region: CASRLQGAGDTQYF. For the CDR3, the DNA is TGTGCCAGTCGATTACAGGGGGCAGGGGATACGCAGTATTTT.

J is TRBJ1-1 and V is TRBV5-4, with D perhaps matching TRBD1 (6 bases). V was shortened by 0 bases and J by 4 bases, with 10 bases between the two germline ends. This CDR3 spans 14 amino acids. Germline-derived CDR1 and CDR2 are SGHNT and YYREEE (reference sequence). CDR3 residues: CASSLEQGGTEAFF. CDR3 DNA: TGTGCCAGCAGCTTGGAACAGGGTGGCACTGAAGCTTTCTTT. The variable domain in full, with the rest retrieved from reference TRBV5-4 and TRBJ1-1, is ETGVTQSPTHLIKTRGQQVTLRCSSQSGHNTVSWYQQALGQGPQFIFQYYREEENGRGNFPPRFSGLQFPNYSSELNVNALELDDSALYLCASSLEQGGTEAFFGQGTRLTVV.

The chain uses TRBV19 and TRBJ1-1; weak D call: TRBD1 (5 bases). In germline, CDR1 is LNHDA, CDR2 SQIVND (reference sequence). V was cut by 7 bases and J by 3 bases, with 12 bases left in between. The CDR3 runs 13 residues. The CDR3 DNA is TGTGCCAGTAATAACAGGCAGGACACTGAAGCTTTCTTT. Translating it yields CASNNRQDTEAFF.

The V call is TRBV11-2, the J call TRBJ2-3, with 12 bases that match TRBD2. CDR3 length: 18 residues. Germline V gene sequence: CDR1 SGHAT, CDR2 FQNNGV. V gave up 2 bases and J gave up 4 bases; unmatched junction bases: 10. Here the CDR3 DNA reads TGTGCCAGCAGCTTAAAACGGGAACTAGCGGGGGGCCCAGATACGCAGTATTTT. Its protein is CASSLKRELAGGPDTQYF.

The chain joins TRBV5-4 to TRBJ1-2, with 9 bases identical to TRBD1. J gave up 4 bases and V 5 bases, and 9 bases lay outside the gene matches. The CDR3 covers 15 residues. Germline V gives CDR1 SGHNT, CDR2 YYREEE (reference sequence). The CDR3 nucleotides are TGTGCCAGCAGTACACAGGGGGCGAGGGGCTATGGCTACACCTTC. This sequence encodes CASSTQGARGYGYTF.

This chain links TRBV12-5 with TRBJ2-2; D is unresolved. The germline V gene has CDR1 LGHNT and CDR2 FRNRAP. Between the trimmed V and J ends, which lost 1 base and 5 bases, there was a span of 11 bases. The CDR3 spans 15 residues. In DNA, the CDR3 is TGTGCTAGTGGTTTGGACAGCAAAGGAACCGGGGAGCTGTTTTTT. It translates to CASGLDSKGTGELFF.

This clone appeared a few times. The CDR3 coding sequence is TGTGCCAGCAAACGGACAGGGGACTATGGCTACACCTTC. It translates to CASKRTGDYGYTF. The J gene is TRBJ1-2, the V gene TRBV19, with 9 bases lining up with TRBD1. Germline CDR1 and CDR2: LNHDA and SQIVND (reference sequence). The V and J ends lost 9 bases and 3 bases, in that order; junction bases with no gene match: 5. The CDR3 sequence is 13 residues long.

V usage is TRBV7-2 and J usage is TRBJ1-2, with a possible D match to TRBD1 (6 bases). V was clipped by 5 bases and J by 4 bases, with 17 bases between them. CDR1 and CDR2 from the germline V gene are SGHTA and FQGNSA. CDR3 length: 15 amino acids. The DNA of the CDR3 is TGTGCCAGCAGCCATGGGACGGGACAACCCTATGGCTACACCTTC. This gives the protein CASSHGTGQPYGYTF. The full variable domain, rest sourced from reference TRBV7-2 and TRBJ1-2, is GAGVSQSPSNKVTEKGKDVELRCDPISGHTALYWYRQSLGQGLEFLIYFQGNSAPDKSGLPSDRFSAERTGGSVSTLTIQRTQQEDSAVYLCASSHGTGQPYGYTFGSGTRLTVV.

The J gene is TRBJ1-1, the V gene TRBV19; 7 bases map to TRBD1. The CDR3 runs 13 residues. V lost 3 bases, J lost 6 bases, and 4 bases stayed unmatched. The V gene's germline CDR1 is LNHDA and CDR2 SQIVND (reference sequence). DNA of the CDR3: TGTGCCAGTAGTATGATTGGGACAGCTGAAGCTTTCTTT. Protein: CASSMIGTAEAFF.

This chain uses TRBV19 with TRBJ2-1; weak D call: TRBD2 (6 bases). Trimming pared 5 bases from V and 7 bases from J, leaving 15 bases between. Germline V gene lookup returns CDR1 LNHDA and CDR2 SQIVND (reference sequence). CDR3 length: 14 amino acids. CDR3 in amino acids: CASSPREWRNEQFF. CDR3 in DNA: TGTGCCAGTAGTCCCCGGGAGTGGAGGAATGAGCAGTTCTTC. The whole variable domain, remainder taken from reference TRBV19 and TRBJ2-1, is DGGITQSPKYLFRKEGQNVTLSCEQNLNHDAMYWYRQDPGQGLRLIYYSQIVNDFQKGDIAEGYSVSREKKESFPLTVTSAQKNPTAFYLCASSPREWRNEQFFGPGTRLTVL.

CDR3 protein: CASSSEYEQYF. Written as DNA, the CDR3 is TGTGCCAGCAGCTCGGAGTACGAGCAGTACTTC. V is TRBV11-2 and J is TRBJ2-7, with D uncertain. Germline V gives CDR1 SGHAT, CDR2 FQNNGV. V shed 4 bases and J shed 4 bases, with 5 bases lying between them. The CDR3 has 11 amino acids.

The chain links TRBV27 to TRBJ2-7; 11 bases are a match to TRBD2. This CDR3 has 20 residues. Germline V CDR1 and CDR2: MNHEY, SMNVEV (reference sequence). V lost 5 bases, J lost 2 bases, and 20 bases stayed unmatched. CDR3: CASSHNYRAALTSGTYEQYF. The CDR3 region has the DNA TGTGCCAGCAGTCACAACTACCGGGCGGCGTTGACTAGCGGGACCTACGAGCAGTACTTC.

The rearrangement links TRBV14 to TRBJ2-1; tentative D call: TRBD1 (6 bases). V lost 0 bases to trimming and J lost 6 bases, with 12 bases between them. The germline CDR1 and CDR2 sequences are SGHDN and FVKESK. The CDR3 is made up of 15 amino acids. Here the CDR3 DNA reads TGTGCCAGCAGCCAAGAGATTGGACAGAGCAATGAGCAGTTCTTC. This codes for CASSQEIGQSNEQFF. Drawing the rest from reference TRBV14 and TRBJ2-1, the complete variable domain is EAGVTQFPSHSVIEKGQTVTLRCDPISGHDNLYWYRRVMGKEIKFLLHFVKESKQDESGMPNNRFLAERTGGTYSTLKVQPAELEDSGVYFCASSQEIGQSNEQFFGPGTRLTVL.

This chain links TRBV9 with TRBJ1-4; D perhaps matches TRBD1 (5 bases). V gave up 2 bases and J gave up 7 bases, with 12 bases separating them. In germline, CDR1 is SGDLS, CDR2 YYNGEE. The CDR3 length is 14 residues. Here the CDR3 reads CASSVGGGIEKLFF. CDR3 nucleotide sequence: TGTGCCAGCAGCGTGGGGGGAGGGATTGAAAAACTGTTTTTT.

The chain combines TRBV9 with TRBJ2-6; 7 nucleotides match TRBD2. The V gene's germline CDR1 is SGDLS and CDR2 YYNGEE. V shed 4 bases and J 0 bases; nucleotides not matched to a gene: 13. This CDR3 region has 19 residues. For the CDR3, the DNA is TGTGCCAGCAGCTTCATTCGGGAGGCGGGAACCTCTGGGGCCAACGTCCTGACTTTC. This translates into CASSFIREAGTSGANVLTF.

The chain recombines TRBV5-1 with TRBJ2-7, with TRBD1 identical over 7 bases. CDR3 size: 14 residues. J lost 0 bases, V lost 2 bases, and 2 bases had no gene match. Germline CDR1 SGHRS, CDR2 YFSETQ. The CDR3 is CASSLGQDSYEQYF. The CDR3 DNA reads TGCGCCAGCAGCTTAGGACAGGACTCCTACGAGCAGTACTTC.

V is TRBV7-2 and J is TRBJ2-5; possible D gene TRBD1, 5 bases. Germline CDR1 SGHTA, CDR2 FQGNSA. V was cut by 5 bases and J by 2 bases, with 12 bases left in between. The CDR3 contains 14 residues. The DNA of the CDR3 is TGTGCCAGCAGCCAAGCAGGGATACAAGAGACCCAGTACTTC. Amino acid sequence: CASSQAGIQETQYF.

The rearrangement uses TRBV9 and TRBJ2-5; TRBD2 agrees at 8 bases. V lost 5 bases, J lost 2 bases, and 8 bases stayed unmatched. Germline V gene data show CDR1 as SGDLS and CDR2 as YYNGEE. This CDR3 has 15 residues. The CDR3 loop is CASSFGGAEQETQYF. The CDR3 nucleotides read TGTGCCAGCAGTTTCGGGGGGGCTGAACAAGAGACCCAGTACTTC. Full variable domain (outside the CDR3, taken from reference TRBV9 and TRBJ2-5): DSGVTQTPKHLITATGQRVTLRCSPRSGDLSVYWYQQSLDQGLQFLIQYYNGEERAKGNILERFSAQQFPDLHSELNLSSLELGDSALYFCASSFGGAEQETQYFGPGTRLLVL.

The chain is built from TRBV5-1 and TRBJ1-3, with D hard to call. The germline V and J ends were trimmed by 2 bases and 0 bases, with 12 bases remaining between them. Germline CDR1 and CDR2: SGHRS and YFSETQ. This CDR3 is 16 amino acids long. The chain's CDR3 is CASSLQPRGSGNTIYF. In DNA form, the CDR3 reads TGCGCCAGCAGCTTACAACCTCGGGGCTCTGGAAACACCATATATTTT.

The chain employs TRBV5-4 and TRBJ1-2; TRBD1 matches at 9 bases. In germline, CDR1 is SGHNT, CDR2 YYREEE (reference sequence). V gave up 3 bases and J gave up 6 bases; unmatched junction bases: 3. CDR3 size: 13 residues. The chain's CDR3 is CASSYDRGDGYTF. In DNA, the CDR3 is TGTGCCAGCAGCTATGACAGGGGGGATGGCTACACCTTC.